This TCR beta chain was sequenced for a study of post-analysis software for immune sequencing data. From germline, CDR1 is MGHRA and CDR2 YSYEKL. Trimming cost V 4 bases and J 4 bases, with 19 bases left between them. This CDR3 comprises 16 residues. Whole-study results and caveats: Significantly decreased normalized Chao1 diversity was recorded for multiple sclerosis patients relative to controls. Strong same-batch co-clustering of samples appeared with F measure clustering. Patients had higher frequencies than controls of five or six TRBV segments, including TRBV5-6, TRBV5-1 and TRBV20-1.

Only a few counts were recorded for this clonotype. What it binds is not known. The TCR beta cDNA libraries contained unique molecular identifiers. A population of about 0.95 to 10 million T cells gave rise to about 500,000 cDNA molecules. From the PCR reads, TCRdb called clonotypes with MiXCR, one entry per CDR3 protein. Among roughly 580,000 distinct CDR3 sequences listed, 44% were seen once. Sequencing used blood. This sequence was found in a girl under 18 with multiple sclerosis. The chain recombines TRBV4-1 with TRBJ1-2; TRBD1 might be the D (5 bases). DNA of the CDR3: TGCGCCAGCAGCCCAACGGCAGGGACGGAAGCCTATGGCTACACCTTC. Translation: CASSPTAGTEAYGYTF.